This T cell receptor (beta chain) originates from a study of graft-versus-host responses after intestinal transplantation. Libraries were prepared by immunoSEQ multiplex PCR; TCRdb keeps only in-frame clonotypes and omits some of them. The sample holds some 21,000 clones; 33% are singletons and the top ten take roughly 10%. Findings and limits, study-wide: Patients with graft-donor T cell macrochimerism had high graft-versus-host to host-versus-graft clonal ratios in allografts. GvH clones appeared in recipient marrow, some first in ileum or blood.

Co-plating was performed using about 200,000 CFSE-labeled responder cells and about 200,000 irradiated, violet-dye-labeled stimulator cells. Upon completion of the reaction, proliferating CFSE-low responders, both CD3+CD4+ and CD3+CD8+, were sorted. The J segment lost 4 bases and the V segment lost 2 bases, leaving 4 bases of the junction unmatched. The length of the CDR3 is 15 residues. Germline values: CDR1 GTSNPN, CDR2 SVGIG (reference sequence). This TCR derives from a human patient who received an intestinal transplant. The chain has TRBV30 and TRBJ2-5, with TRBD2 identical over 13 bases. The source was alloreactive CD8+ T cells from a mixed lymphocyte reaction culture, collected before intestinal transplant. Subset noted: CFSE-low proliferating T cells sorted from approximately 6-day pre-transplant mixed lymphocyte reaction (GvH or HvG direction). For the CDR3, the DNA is TGTGCCTGGAGTATGGGACTAGCGGGAAGAGAGACCCAGTACTTC. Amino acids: CAWSMGLAGRETQYF.